This TCR beta chain is from a study of T cell responses to AZD1222 COVID-19 vaccine. Study-level results: Distributed over spike, vaccine-associated CD4 TCRs predominated at 160-218 and 743-854. Repertoire sampling occurred only after the peak T cell response.

As to this clone: Its antigen is currently unknown.

Sequencing used immunoSEQ multiplex PCR; TCRdb keeps in-frame clones, though not all of them. The sample lists about 96,000 clones, under 95% occurring once. The CDR3 has 13 residues. In germline, CDR1 is MNHEY, CDR2 SVGAGI. Unmatched junction bases numbered 5, after V lost 6 bases and J lost 7 bases. V is TRBV6-5 and J is TRBJ1-1, with 10 nucleotides matching TRBD1. This material consisted of peripheral blood, taken on day 0 of MenACWY control vaccination. This receptor was obtained from an adult in good health. The CDR3 DNA follows: TGTGCCAGCAGATTCCGGGACAGGGGTGAAGCTTTCTTT. Its protein product is CASRFRDRGEAFF.